Following are 28 T cell receptor beta chains from one sample sequenced in a study of blood T cell repertoires in COVID-19. Sequencing was performed with immunoSEQ multiplex PCR; in TCRdb, only in-frame clones are kept and a portion is missing. The sample has a few hundred thousand clones; roughly nine tenths are singletons. The sequencing input was PBMCs or T cells enriched from blood (not recorded which). The receptors derive from a woman aged 25 to 39 who had recovered from COVID-19.

V usage is TRBV3-1 (or the pseudogene TRBV3-2) and J usage is TRBJ1-1; D gene uncertain. The CDR3 is 16 residues long. Deletions cut 1 base from V and 2 bases from J, with 14 bases between. CDR1 is LGHDT, CDR2 YNNKEL, per germline (reference sequence). In nucleotides, the CDR3 is TGTGCCAGCAGCCAAGGTATGGCAGGAGGTAACACTGAAGCTTTCTTT. The encoded protein is CASSQGMAGGNTEAFF.

This clone has only one observation. This chain links TRBV28 with TRBJ1-2, with D unresolved. V dropped 2 bases and J dropped 4 bases, with 8 bases sitting between them. CDR3 length: 13 residues. Germline-derived CDR1 and CDR2 are MDHEN and SYDVKM. CDR3 in DNA: TGTGCCAGCAGTTTAAGGAGTCCCTATGGCTACACCTTC. Amino acid sequence: CASSLRSPYGYTF.

This rearrangement joins TRBV29-1 to TRBJ2-5; the D is unclear. The CDR3 totals 12 residues. The V end lost 2 bases, the J end lost 9 bases, and 13 bases lay between the germline ends. Germline CDR1 SQVTM, CDR2 ANQGSEA. CDR3 amino acids: CSVEIGSQAQYF. The CDR3 DNA reads TGCAGCGTTGAAATTGGCTCCCAGGCCCAGTACTTC.

The genes are TRBV29-1 and TRBJ1-1; a possible D gene is TRBD1 (5 bases). The CDR3 spans 18 residues. V lost 6 bases, J lost 8 bases, and 34 bases lay in between. From germline, CDR1 is SQVTM and CDR2 ANQGSEA. The CDR3 reads CSVASWTLSSQAAVEAFF. DNA for the CDR3: TGCAGCGTCGCTAGTTGGACGCTATCCTCACAGGCGGCAGTAGAAGCTTTCTTT.

This clone is a singleton in its sample. The chain joins TRBV6-5 to TRBJ1-1; 9 nucleotides align to TRBD1. Germline-derived CDR1 and CDR2 are MNHEY and SVGAGI. V trimming: 6 bases; J trimming: 3 bases; junction bases outside the gene matches: 8. The CDR3 contains 15 residues. CDR3 loop: CASRRGTGKYTEAFF. CDR3 DNA: TGTGCCAGCAGGAGGGGGACAGGGAAGTACACTGAAGCTTTCTTT.

Only a few counts were recorded for this clone. The chain has TRBV11-2 and TRBJ1-4; possibly TRBD1 for D (6 bases). V was pared by 5 bases and J by 7 bases, with 8 bases between. Germline loops: CDR1 SGHAT, CDR2 FQNNGV. This CDR3 has 12 residues. CDR3 region: CASSLGAEKLFF. The CDR3 coding sequence is TGTGCCAGCAGCCTGGGGGCTGAAAAACTGTTTTTT.

V gene TRBV5-1 combines with J gene TRBJ1-6; no reliable D call. CDR1 is SGHRS, CDR2 YFSETQ, per germline. Trimming removed 1 base from V and 8 bases from J, with 7 bases in between. The CDR3 is 13 residues long. Here the CDR3 DNA reads TGCGCCAGCAGCTTGCGGCGGGATTCACCCCTCCACTTT. Protein product: CASSLRRDSPLHF.

This clone was found once. The chain uses TRBV5-6 and TRBJ2-7, with D unclear. The CDR3 covers 14 residues. Germline V gives CDR1 SGHDT, CDR2 YYEEEE. Trimming cost V 2 bases and J 6 bases, with 15 bases left between them. The CDR3, as DNA: TGTGCCAGCAGCTTCTTGGCGGCCCGGAGCGAGCAGTACTTC. Protein product: CASSFLAARSEQYF.

V usage is TRBV5-6 and J usage is TRBJ1-2; no definite D call. Germline V gene data show CDR1 as SGHDT and CDR2 as YYEEEE. This CDR3 contains 14 residues. Trimming took off 2 bases at V and 8 bases at J, with 16 bases between the two ends. The CDR3 reads CASSLSVAAIGYTF. Written as DNA, the CDR3 is TGTGCCAGCAGCTTATCCGTGGCGGCGATAGGCTACACCTTC.

The chain links TRBV2 to TRBJ2-7; 7 bases are shared with TRBD2. V gave up 4 bases and J gave up 7 bases; unmatched junction bases: 13. The CDR3 contains 15 residues. Germline CDR1 SNHLY, CDR2 FYNNEI. For the CDR3, the DNA is TGTGCCAGCAGTGCCTTAGCGGGCCCCGGGGGGGAGCAGTACTTC. It encodes CASSALAGPGGEQYF.

In the case of this clone: The same CDR3 arises from other DNA sequences in this sample as well. V gene TRBV7-6 combines with J gene TRBJ2-3; 8 bases align to TRBD2. The CDR3 spans 16 residues. V shed 1 base and J 0 bases; nucleotides not matched to a gene: 3. Germline V gene sequence: CDR1 SGHVS, CDR2 FNYEAQ. CDR3 sequence reads: CASSLVAGGSTDTQYF. In DNA, the CDR3 is TGTGCCAGCAGCTTAGTTGCGGGGGGTAGCACAGATACGCAGTATTTT.

The chain links TRBV27 to TRBJ1-1; 7 nucleotides align to TRBD1. The CDR3 loop spans 15 amino acids. J lost 4 bases, V lost 5 bases, and 10 bases had no gene match. Per the germline V gene, CDR1 is MNHEY and CDR2 is SMNVEV (reference sequence). CDR3 sequence reads: CASSSRQGGGTEAFF. The CDR3 DNA sequence: TGTGCCAGCAGTAGTCGACAGGGCGGCGGCACTGAAGCTTTCTTT.

V and J are TRBV9 and TRBJ1-3; 9 positions match TRBD1. Germline values: CDR1 SGDLS, CDR2 YYNGEE. The CDR3 sequence is 15 residues long. V trimming: 2 bases; J trimming: 2 bases; junction bases outside the gene matches: 2. The CDR3: CASSVGQGTGNTIYF. The DNA for the CDR3 is TGTGCCAGCAGCGTTGGACAGGGGACTGGAAACACCATATATTTT.

This clone was seen more than once but under ten times. The chain links TRBV3-1 (or the pseudogene TRBV3-2) to TRBJ2-3; perhaps TRBD2 as D (6 bases). This CDR3 spans 16 amino acids. Germline CDR1 reads LGHDT; CDR2 reads YNNKEL (reference sequence). Deletions cut 2 bases from V and 1 base from J, with 13 bases between. The CDR3 loop reads CASSQKGGTGTDTQYF. Here the CDR3 DNA reads TGTGCCAGCAGCCAAAAAGGAGGGACGGGCACAGATACGCAGTATTTT.

This clone was observed a single time. The rearrangement uses TRBV5-1 and TRBJ2-2; possibly TRBD2 for D (6 bases). The germline CDR1 and CDR2 sequences are SGHRS and YFSETQ. V lost 2 bases and J lost 7, with 9 bases in between. The CDR3 loop spans 13 amino acids. The CDR3 loop reads CASSFGGNGELFF. CDR3 nucleotides: TGCGCCAGCAGCTTTGGGGGGAACGGGGAGCTGTTTTTT.

The V gene is TRBV28, the J gene TRBJ1-1, with D perhaps matching TRBD1 (5 bases). The CDR3 contains 12 residues. Trimming pared 6 bases from V and 7 bases from J, leaving 12 bases between. Germline CDR1 MDHEN, CDR2 SYDVKM. CDR3 sequence: CASRTGTFEAFF. The CDR3, as DNA: TGTGCCAGCAGAACCGGGACTTTTGAAGCTTTCTTT.

The J gene is TRBJ2-3, the V gene TRBV11-2; D possibly corresponds to TRBD2 (7 bases). CDR1 is SGHAT and CDR2 is FQNNGV in the germline V gene. Trimming cost V 8 bases and J 2 bases, with 26 bases left between them. The CDR3 consists of 18 residues. CDR3 loop: CASLTGSGGRYPTDTQYF. CDR3 in DNA: TGTGCCAGCTTAACAGGGTCGGGGGGTCGATACCCCACAGATACGCAGTATTTT.

The V call is TRBV25-1, the J call TRBJ2-7, with D possibly TRBD1 on 5 matching bases. CDR3 size: 11 residues. In germline, CDR1 is MGHDK, CDR2 SYGVNS. Trimming shortened V by 6 bases and J by 5 bases, and 8 bases separated the two germline ends. DNA for the CDR3: TGTGCCAGCAGACAGGCGGACGAGCAGTACTTC. Translating gives CASRQADEQYF.

This rearrangement joins TRBV2 to TRBJ1-1; possible D gene TRBD1, 5 bases. Trimming pared 4 bases from V and 5 bases from J, leaving 14 bases between. In germline, CDR1 is SNHLY, CDR2 FYNNEI. The CDR3 length is 14 residues. The CDR3 bases are TGTGCCAGCAGTGTCGGGAGCCGGGGGACTGAAGCTTTCTTT. Residues: CASSVGSRGTEAFF.

The CDR3, as DNA: TGCGCCAGCAGTGACCACGGGTTGGGGGCGAACTATGGCTACACCTTC. Residues: CASSDHGLGANYGYTF. The V and J genes are TRBV10-1 and TRBJ1-2; TRBD1 is a possible D gene (6 bases). The CDR3 runs 16 residues. Trimming stripped 3 bases from V and 2 bases from J, with 16 bases between. Germline V gene sequence: CDR1 WNHNN, CDR2 SYGVQD (reference sequence).

The chain combines TRBV13 with TRBJ2-1; 16 nucleotides align to TRBD2. The CDR3 has 19 residues. Trimming at V came to 4 bases and at J to 7 bases, leaving 13 bases not matched to a gene. Germline assignment: CDR1 PRHDT and CDR2 FYEKMQ (reference sequence). CDR3 DNA sequence: TGTGCCAGCAGCTCTAGTCCCGGGACTAGCGGGGGGGCCGTTAATGAGCAGTTCTTC. Translation: CASSSSPGTSGGAVNEQFF.

The chain uses TRBV28 and TRBJ2-7; D might be TRBD2 (6 bases). Trimming removed 3 bases at V and 0 bases at J, with 9 bases between. Germline V lookup: CDR1 MDHEN, CDR2 SYDVKM. The CDR3 is 14 residues long. The CDR3 sequence: CASSFRGSSYEQYF. The CDR3 bases are TGTGCCAGCAGTTTTCGGGGGTCCTCCTACGAGCAGTACTTC.

The rearrangement uses TRBV7-9 and TRBJ1-1; tentative D call: TRBD1 (6 bases). The CDR3 has 11 amino acids. V lost 3 bases, J lost 12 bases, and 11 bases lay in between. Germline CDR1 reads SEHNR; CDR2 reads FQNEAQ (reference sequence). In nucleotides, the CDR3 is TGTGCCAGCAGCTTCGGGACAAATACTTTCTTT. Translation: CASSFGTNTFF.

The rearrangement links TRBV5-6 to TRBJ2-7; 9 bases line up with TRBD1. CDR3 length equals 14 residues. V lost 1 base and J lost 3; bases outside the gene matches: 2. Germline V CDR1 and CDR2: SGHDT, YYEEEE. The CDR3 region is CASSLLGQGYEQYF. CDR3 DNA sequence: TGTGCCAGCAGCTTGTTGGGACAGGGCTACGAGCAGTACTTC.

This chain links TRBV7-2 with TRBJ1-5; D is unresolved. The CDR3 has 13 amino acids. Germline CDR1 reads SGHTA; CDR2 reads FQGNSA. Trimming removed 5 bases from V and 7 bases from J, with 12 bases in between. For the CDR3, the DNA is TGTGCCAGCAGCGCCCAAAGGGAGCAGCCCCAGCATTTT. Residues: CASSAQREQPQHF.

The chain couples TRBV30 to TRBJ2-3; 7 bases are shared with TRBD2. J lost 7 bases, V lost 6 bases, and 13 bases had no gene match. The CDR3 has 14 residues. Germline V gene sequence: CDR1 GTSNPN, CDR2 SVGIG (reference sequence). CDR3 in DNA: TGTGCCTGTAAGCGGGGTCCCCGGACGAATACGCAGTATTTT. Its protein product is CACKRGPRTNTQYF.

This sequence joins TRBV3-1 (or the pseudogene TRBV3-2) and TRBJ1-2; a weak D match, TRBD1 (6 bases). The CDR3 is made up of 14 amino acids. Trimming took off 6 bases at V and 4 bases at J, with 15 bases between the two ends. The germline V gene encodes CDR1 LGHDT and CDR2 YNNKEL (reference sequence). The CDR3 DNA follows: TGTGCCAGCAGAGGAACAGGGCCTTCCTATGGCTACACCTTC. Residues: CASRGTGPSYGYTF.

The V and J genes are TRBV11-2 and TRBJ2-3, with 12 bases matching TRBD2. From germline, CDR1 is SGHAT and CDR2 FQNNGV. V lost 1 base, J lost 3 bases, and 8 bases stayed unmatched. CDR3 size: 18 residues. DNA of the CDR3: TGTGCCAGCAGCTTAGGGGATCGACTAGCGGGGGAAACAGATACGCAGTATTTT. Protein sequence: CASSLGDRLAGETDTQYF.